This T cell receptor beta chain originates from a study of Ad26.COV2.S vaccination and SARS-CoV-2 variants. Turning to the study itself: Dosing was one shot or two shots 56 days apart. Study-wide findings and caveats: Whether participants received vaccine or placebo, their non-spike TCR breadth was similar. Reported findings describe substantial breadth in spike-specific CD8+ and CD4+ T cell responses following vaccination.

Germline CDR1 reads LGHNA; CDR2 reads YSLEER. This CDR3 spans 15 amino acids. V lost 2 bases, J lost 2 bases, and 12 bases lay in between. Profiling relied on immunoSEQ multiplex PCR, and the TCRdb table lists in-frame clones only, not all of them. The sample carries some 370,000 clones, roughly 80% recorded once. As to this clone: Its antigen is as yet unknown.

Treatment indicated: around 19 received Ad26.COV2.S at low or high dose, single or two shots; 5 received placebo; per-sample allocation not given. The investigators took samples on day 63 after the first vaccine or placebo injection. Boston hosted the donor, who was an adult aged 18-55 years. The input for sequencing was peripheral blood, taken in a trial of Ad26.COV2.S vaccine versus placebo. This sequence originates from a person aged 18-65 years who received the Ad26.COV2.S COVID-19 vaccine or a placebo. The chain links TRBV4-3 to TRBJ2-5; TRBD1 might be the D (5 bases). The CDR3 region is CASSQSRQTQETQYF. Written as DNA, the CDR3 is TGCGCCAGCAGCCAATCCAGACAGACGCAAGAGACCCAGTACTTC.